These 9 T cell receptor beta chains came from one sample sequenced in a study of control samples from healthy donors and cancer patients. Only in-frame clones appear in the TCRdb table, and some are missing; sequencing was by immunoSEQ multiplex PCR. This repertoire shows about 50,000 clones, nearly 95% found once; its top ten account for 23%. What was sequenced was PBMCs. These receptors were obtained from a woman between 45 and 65 years old with head and neck cancer.

The CDR3 nucleotides read TGTGCCAGCAGCCTGCCTCGGTCAACTAATGAAAAACTGTTTTTT. Its translation: CASSLPRSTNEKLFF. The chain couples TRBV7-9 to TRBJ1-4; D is uncertain. The CDR3 length is 15 residues. Germline CDR1 SEHNR, CDR2 FQNEAQ (reference sequence). V lost 5 bases and J 0 bases, leaving 10 bases between the germline ends.

The chain combines TRBV9 with TRBJ1-3; no reliable D call. The V end lost 3 bases, the J end lost 5 bases, and 9 bases lay between the germline ends. Germline CDR1 SGDLS, CDR2 YYNGEE. The CDR3 has 13 residues. The CDR3 protein is CASSESTRNTIYF. The CDR3 coding sequence is TGTGCCAGCAGCGAGAGCACCAGAAACACCATATATTTT.

The chain recombines TRBV12-5 with TRBJ1-1; unclear D gene. The V end was cut by 6 bases, the J end by 3 bases, with 11 bases between. This CDR3 contains 13 residues. The germline CDR1 and CDR2 sequences are LGHNT and FRNRAP. CDR3 protein: CASGPFGDTEAFF. For the CDR3, the DNA is TGTGCTAGTGGCCCCTTCGGGGACACTGAAGCTTTCTTT.

This chain uses TRBV19 with TRBJ2-6, with D tentatively TRBD1 or TRBD2 (5 bases each). The germline V gene has CDR1 LNHDA and CDR2 SQIVND (reference sequence). Trimming stripped 7 bases from V and 3 bases from J, with 13 bases between. The CDR3 contains 15 residues. CDR3 sequence: CASTVGARGANVLTF. CDR3 sequence (DNA): TGTGCCAGTACGGTCGGGGCGCGTGGGGCCAACGTCCTGACTTTC.

The chain is built from TRBV7-2 and TRBJ2-5, with D possibly matching TRBD2 (6 bases). CDR3 size: 12 residues. Germline V gene sequence: CDR1 SGHTA, CDR2 FQGNSA. Trimming left V 5 bases short and J 4 bases short, with 8 bases between. CDR3 bases: TGTGCCAGCAGCCGGGAGATAGAGACCCAGTACTTC. It specifies CASSREIETQYF.

The CDR3 here is CATSDHDSSSYNEQFF. The CDR3 DNA sequence: TGTGCCACCAGTGATCATGACAGTAGCTCCTACAATGAGCAGTTCTTC. The chain uses TRBV24-1 and TRBJ2-1; tentative D call: TRBD1 (5 bases). The V gene lost 3 bases and the J gene lost 0 bases, with 11 bases spanning the gap. The CDR3 spans 16 residues. CDR1 is KGHDR and CDR2 is SFDVKD in the germline V gene.

This rearrangement joins TRBV5-5 to TRBJ2-2, with no clear D. The CDR3 has 14 amino acids. Germline V CDR1 and CDR2: SGHKS, YYEKEE (reference sequence). Trimming took 0 bases from V and 7 from J, leaving 10 bases between them. The CDR3, as DNA: TGTGCCAGCAGCTTGGAAGGGCCCATCGGGGAGCTGTTTTTT. Protein product: CASSLEGPIGELFF.

The chain joins TRBV7-6 to TRBJ2-2, with 9 bases fitting TRBD1. Germline CDR1 reads SGHVS; CDR2 reads FNYEAQ. The CDR3 has 16 amino acids. With V trimmed by 5 bases and J by 6 bases, 10 bases remained unmatched. The CDR3 reads CASSPRGTGLSGELFF. CDR3 sequence (DNA): TGTGCCAGCAGCCCAAGGGGGACAGGGCTCTCCGGGGAGCTGTTTTTT.

This chain connects TRBV7-2 to TRBJ1-5; D gene unclear. V lost 4 bases to trimming and J lost 7 bases, with 11 bases between them. CDR1 SGHTA and CDR2 FQGNSA come from the germline V gene. The CDR3 totals 13 residues. The CDR3 here is CASSSEGGQPQHF. CDR3 in DNA: TGTGCCAGCAGCTCTGAAGGAGGCCAGCCCCAGCATTTT.